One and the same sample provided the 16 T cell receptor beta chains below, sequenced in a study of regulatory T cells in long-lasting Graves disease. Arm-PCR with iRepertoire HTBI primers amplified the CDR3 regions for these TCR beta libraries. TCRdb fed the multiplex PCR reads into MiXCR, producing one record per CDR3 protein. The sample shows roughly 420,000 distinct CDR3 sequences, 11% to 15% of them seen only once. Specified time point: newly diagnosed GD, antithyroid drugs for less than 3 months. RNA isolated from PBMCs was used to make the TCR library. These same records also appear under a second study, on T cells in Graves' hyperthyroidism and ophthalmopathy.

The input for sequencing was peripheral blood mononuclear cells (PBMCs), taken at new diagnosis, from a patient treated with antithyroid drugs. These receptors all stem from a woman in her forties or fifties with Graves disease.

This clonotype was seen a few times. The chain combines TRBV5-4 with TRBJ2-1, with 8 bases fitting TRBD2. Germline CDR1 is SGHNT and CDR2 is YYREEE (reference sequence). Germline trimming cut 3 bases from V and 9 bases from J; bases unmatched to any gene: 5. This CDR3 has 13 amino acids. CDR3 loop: CASSWETSGEQFF. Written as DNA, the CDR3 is TGTGCCAGCAGCTGGGAAACTAGCGGTGAGCAGTTCTTC.

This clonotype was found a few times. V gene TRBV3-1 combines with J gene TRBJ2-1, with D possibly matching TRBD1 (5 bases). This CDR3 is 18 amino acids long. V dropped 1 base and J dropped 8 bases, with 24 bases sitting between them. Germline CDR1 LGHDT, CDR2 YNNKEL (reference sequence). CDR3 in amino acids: CASSQAQGSGAPSYEQFF. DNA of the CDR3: TGTGCCAGCAGCCAAGCCCAGGGCAGTGGGGCGCCTAGTTATGAGCAGTTCTTC.

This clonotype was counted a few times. The CDR3 coding sequence is TGTGCCATCAGTGAGTCACAGGGTGACTATGGCTACACCTTC. Translated, it gives CAISESQGDYGYTF. This chain uses TRBV10-3 with TRBJ1-2, with D perhaps matching TRBD1 (6 bases). Trimming took off 0 bases at V and 3 bases at J, with 8 bases between the two ends. CDR1 is ENHRY and CDR2 is SYGVKD in the germline V gene. The CDR3 sequence is 14 residues long.

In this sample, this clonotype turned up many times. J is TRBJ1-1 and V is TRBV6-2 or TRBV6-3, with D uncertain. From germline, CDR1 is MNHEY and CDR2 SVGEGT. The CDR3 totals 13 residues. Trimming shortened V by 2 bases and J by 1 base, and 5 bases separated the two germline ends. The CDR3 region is CASSYPGNTEAFF. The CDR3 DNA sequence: TGTGCCAGCAGTTACCCAGGGAACACTGAAGCTTTCTTT.

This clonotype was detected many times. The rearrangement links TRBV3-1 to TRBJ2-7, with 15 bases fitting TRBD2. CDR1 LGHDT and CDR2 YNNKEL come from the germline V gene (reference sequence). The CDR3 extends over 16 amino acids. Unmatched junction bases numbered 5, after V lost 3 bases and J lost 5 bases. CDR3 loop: CASSQGLAGGSHEQYF. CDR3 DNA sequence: TGTGCCAGCAGCCAGGGACTAGCGGGAGGTTCCCACGAGCAGTACTTC.

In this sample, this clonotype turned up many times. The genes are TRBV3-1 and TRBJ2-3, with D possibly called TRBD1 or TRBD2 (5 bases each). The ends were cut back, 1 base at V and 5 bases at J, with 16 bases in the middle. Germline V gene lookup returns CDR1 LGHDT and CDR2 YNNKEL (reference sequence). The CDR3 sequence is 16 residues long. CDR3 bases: TGTGCCAGCAGCCAAGTGGGACCCATAGAAGGAGATACGCAGTATTTT. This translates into CASSQVGPIEGDTQYF.

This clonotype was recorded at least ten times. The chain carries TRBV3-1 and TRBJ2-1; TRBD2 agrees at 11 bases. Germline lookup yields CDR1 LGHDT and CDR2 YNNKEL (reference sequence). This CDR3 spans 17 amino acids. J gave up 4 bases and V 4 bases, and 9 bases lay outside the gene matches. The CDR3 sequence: CASSPTPLAGEYNEQFF. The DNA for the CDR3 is TGTGCCAGCAGCCCCACCCCACTAGCGGGAGAATACAATGAGCAGTTCTTC.

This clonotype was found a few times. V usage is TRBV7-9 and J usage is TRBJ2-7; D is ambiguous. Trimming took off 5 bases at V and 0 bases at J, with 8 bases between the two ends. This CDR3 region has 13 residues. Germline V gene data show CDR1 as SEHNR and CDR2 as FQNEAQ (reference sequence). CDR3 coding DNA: TGTGCCAGCAGCCGTATCAGCTCCTACGAGCAGTACTTC. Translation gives CASSRISSYEQYF. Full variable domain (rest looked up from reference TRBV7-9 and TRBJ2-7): DTGVSQNPRHKITKRGQNVTFRCDPISEHNRLYWYRQTLGQGPEFLTYFQNEAQLEKSRLLSDRFSAERPKGSFSTLEIQRTEQGDSAMYLCASSRISSYEQYFGPGTRLTVT.

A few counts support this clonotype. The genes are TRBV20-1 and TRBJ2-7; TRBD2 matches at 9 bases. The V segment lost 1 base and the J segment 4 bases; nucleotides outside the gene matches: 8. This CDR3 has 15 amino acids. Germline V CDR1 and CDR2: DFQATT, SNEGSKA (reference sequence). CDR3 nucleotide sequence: TGCAGTGCTAGAGTTGTGACTAGCGGAGATTACGAGCAGTACTTC. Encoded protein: CSARVVTSGDYEQYF.

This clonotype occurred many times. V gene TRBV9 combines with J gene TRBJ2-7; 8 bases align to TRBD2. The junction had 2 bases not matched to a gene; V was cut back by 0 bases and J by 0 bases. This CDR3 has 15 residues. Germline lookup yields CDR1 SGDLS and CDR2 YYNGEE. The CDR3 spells CASSVGTSLSYEQYF. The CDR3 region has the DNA TGTGCCAGCAGCGTAGGGACTAGCCTCTCCTACGAGCAGTACTTC.

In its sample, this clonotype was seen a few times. The CDR3 region is CASSAPSSGNYNEQFF. CDR3 in DNA: TGTGCCAGCAGCGCTCCAAGTAGCGGAAACTACAATGAGCAGTTCTTC. The chain combines TRBV9 with TRBJ2-1, with TRBD2 as a possible D gene (6 bases). Trimming stripped 3 bases from V and 3 bases from J, with 16 bases between. Per germline, CDR1 SGDLS and CDR2 YYNGEE. This CDR3 comprises 16 residues.

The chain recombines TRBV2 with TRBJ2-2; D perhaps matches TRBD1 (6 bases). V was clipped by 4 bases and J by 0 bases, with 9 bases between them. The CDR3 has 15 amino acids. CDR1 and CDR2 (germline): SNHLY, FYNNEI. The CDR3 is CASSGYRANTGELFF. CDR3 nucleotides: TGTGCCAGCAGTGGCTACAGGGCGAACACCGGGGAGCTGTTTTTT. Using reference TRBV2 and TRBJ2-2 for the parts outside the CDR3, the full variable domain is EPEVTQTPSHQVTQMGQEVILRCVPISNHLYFYWYRQILGQKVEFLVSFYNNEISEKSEIFDDQFSVERPDGSNFTLKIRSTKLEDSAMYFCASSGYRANTGELFFGEGSRLTVL.

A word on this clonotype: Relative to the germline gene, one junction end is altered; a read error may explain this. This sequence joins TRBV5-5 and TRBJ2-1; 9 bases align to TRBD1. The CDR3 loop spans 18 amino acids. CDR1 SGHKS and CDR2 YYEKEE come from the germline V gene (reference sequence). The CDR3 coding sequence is TGCGCCAGCAGCTCATTACCAGCCGACAGGGGGGACTACAATGAGCAGTTCTTC. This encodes CASSSLPADRGDYNEQFF.

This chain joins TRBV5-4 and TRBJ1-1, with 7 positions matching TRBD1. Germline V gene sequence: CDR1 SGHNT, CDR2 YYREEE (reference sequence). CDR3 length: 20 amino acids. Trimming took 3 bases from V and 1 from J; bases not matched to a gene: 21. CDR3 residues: CASSSSLGGGGYSTNTEAFF. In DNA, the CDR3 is TGTGCCAGCAGCTCTTCGTTAGGGGGAGGGGGCTATTCAACGAACACTGAAGCTTTCTTT.

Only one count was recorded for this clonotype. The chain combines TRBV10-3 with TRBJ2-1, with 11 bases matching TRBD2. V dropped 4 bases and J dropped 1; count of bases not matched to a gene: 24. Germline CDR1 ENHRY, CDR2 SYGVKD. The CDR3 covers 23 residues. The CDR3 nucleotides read TGTGCCATCAGTGCTCTATACACTCGGACTAGCGGGCTACTACGGGGATCCTACAATGAGCAGTTCTTC. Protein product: CAISALYTRTSGLLRGSYNEQFF.

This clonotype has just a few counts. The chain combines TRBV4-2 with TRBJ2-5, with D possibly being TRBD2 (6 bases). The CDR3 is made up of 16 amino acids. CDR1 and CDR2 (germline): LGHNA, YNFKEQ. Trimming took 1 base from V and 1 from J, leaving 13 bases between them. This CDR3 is CASSQAAGRGQETQYF. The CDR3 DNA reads TGTGCCAGCAGCCAAGCTGCGGGACGAGGCCAAGAGACCCAGTACTTC.